Listed here is a single T cell receptor (beta chain). This entry belongs to a study of blood T cell repertoires in COVID-19. Across the study: From the United States, Italy and Spain came samples of acute and convalescent COVID-19. Sources were T cells, B-cell-depleted T cells, or PBMCs; the material itself was cDNA or gDNA.

Per the authors' pipeline: Estimated nucleated cell counts came from reference gene primer amplification. The method was immunoSEQ multiplex PCR; TCRdb's version includes in-frame clones alone and lacks a portion of them. The D gene and trimming were derived from the DNA, and the V and J assignments and clone size from that table. This repertoire shows roughly 140,000 clones, roughly nine tenths found once; its top ten account for approximately 2.3%. This CDR3 comprises 12 residues. The germline CDR1 and CDR2 sequences are GTSNPN and SVGIG (reference sequence). Deletions cut 0 bases from V and 6 bases from J, with 6 bases between.

This clonotype was obtained from a woman aged 70 to 79 with acute or convalescent COVID-19. The chain couples TRBV30 to TRBJ1-5; unclear D gene. Specimen: peripheral blood. The CDR3 DNA sequence: TGTGCCTGGAGTGTAAGGAGTCAGCCCCAGCATTTT. Translated: CAWSVRSQPQHF.